The 28 T cell receptor beta chains given below trace back to one sample, sequenced in a study of blood T cells in healthy people across ages. Next came a second PCR, run for roughly 6 to 11 cycles, which used a sample-barcoded 5' primer along with a J-beta primer mix. One entry per CDR3 protein, called by TCRdb with MiXCR from the 5' RACE reads. The sample has 750,000 to 1,000,000 distinct CDR3 sequences; just under 30% are singletons. The same sample was also used in a study of T cells of mothers and their children.

The material sequenced was blood. The receptors derive from a woman in her thirties or forties in good health.

This clonotype has just a few counts. The chain recombines TRBV15 with TRBJ2-6; D may be TRBD1 or TRBD2 (5 bases each). The V gene's germline CDR1 is LNHNV and CDR2 YYDKDF (reference sequence). The V end lost 3 bases, the J end lost 1 base, and 16 bases lay between the germline ends. This CDR3 region has 18 residues. The CDR3, as DNA: TGTGCCACCAGCAGGGGGACGGGTCAACGTTCTGGGGCCAACGTCCTGACTTTC. It encodes CATSRGTGQRSGANVLTF.

This clonotype has a count of ten or more. The chain joins TRBV5-1 to TRBJ2-7; D is possibly TRBD2 (5 bases). V lost 5 bases and J 12 bases, leaving 21 bases between the germline ends. CDR1 and CDR2 from the germline V gene are SGHRS and YFSETQ. The CDR3 is 13 amino acids. The CDR3 loop is CASRPLVDGVRYF. Here the CDR3 DNA reads TGCGCCAGCAGACCCCTTGTTGACGGGGTGCGGTACTTC.

This clonotype showed up many times. The CDR3 loop reads CASSLAPQGASYEQYF. CDR3 DNA sequence: TGCGCCAGCAGCTTGGCCCCACAGGGGGCATCGTACGAGCAGTACTTC. V and J are TRBV5-1 and TRBJ2-7; 9 nucleotides line up with TRBD1. The CDR3 consists of 16 residues. V shed 0 bases, J shed 4 bases, and the junction held 8 bases outside the gene matches. Germline CDR1 is SGHRS and CDR2 is YFSETQ.

V and J are TRBV5-1 and TRBJ1-4, with a weak D call TRBD1 (5 bases). V lost 4 bases, J lost 6 bases, and 19 bases lay in between. Germline V gives CDR1 SGHRS, CDR2 YFSETQ. The CDR3 runs to 16 residues. CDR3 residues: CASSPLGQGRDEKLFF. CDR3 DNA: TGCGCCAGCAGCCCACTCGGGCAGGGAAGGGATGAAAAACTGTTTTTT.

CDR3 nucleotides: TGTGCCAGCAGTTTAAGGGGCGGGCAGACTTTAGCTTTCTTT. Its protein is CASSLRGGQTLAFF. The J gene is TRBJ1-1, the V gene TRBV28; a possible D gene is TRBD1 (5 bases). The CDR3 is 14 amino acids. The V gene's germline CDR1 is MDHEN and CDR2 SYDVKM. V lost 2 bases, J lost 10 bases, and 17 bases lay in between.

On this clonotype: A much larger clonotype is one base distant, so this may be a read error. The J gene is TRBJ2-4, the V gene TRBV6-1; perhaps D is TRBD1 or TRBD2 (5 bases each). The J call may be in error: the DNA end matches TRBJ2-5 better. CDR3 length: 15 residues. Germline-derived CDR1 and CDR2 are MNHNS and SASEGT. This CDR3 is CVSSEAQGREETQYF. CDR3 DNA sequence: TGTGTCAGCAGTGAAGCGCAGGGCAGGGAGGAGACCCAGTACTTC.

This clonotype was seen more than once but under ten times. This chain links TRBV6-5 with TRBJ1-1, with TRBD1 matching over 9 bases. In germline, CDR1 is MNHEY, CDR2 SVGAGI. The CDR3 length is 15 residues. J lost 4 bases, V lost 6 bases, and 9 bases had no gene match. CDR3 amino acids: CASSTGGSGRTEAFF. Written as DNA, the CDR3 is TGTGCCAGCAGCACAGGGGGCTCGGGACGCACTGAAGCTTTCTTT.

This clonotype was seen only a few times. The V call is TRBV27, the J call TRBJ1-2; D is unclear. CDR1 is MNHEY and CDR2 is SMNVEV in the germline V gene (reference sequence). The CDR3 runs to 14 residues. Trimming removed 6 bases from V and 6 bases from J, with 17 bases in between. For the CDR3, the DNA is TGTGCCAGCAGCCCCCTTACGGACCAAAATGGCTACACCTTC. Amino acids: CASSPLTDQNGYTF.

This clonotype was observed a handful of times. This rearrangement joins TRBV27 to TRBJ2-1, with TRBD2 matching over 12 bases. The CDR3 sequence is 16 residues long. CDR1 is MNHEY, CDR2 SMNVEV, per germline (reference sequence). J lost 4 bases, V lost 6 bases, and 7 bases had no gene match. CDR3 in DNA: TGTGCCAGCAGCTCCCTGACTAGCGGGGGTTACAATGAGCAGTTCTTC. It is translated as CASSSLTSGGYNEQFF.

V is TRBV9 and J is TRBJ2-1; 10 bases agree with TRBD2. The CDR3 has 15 amino acids. Germline-derived CDR1 and CDR2 are SGDLS and YYNGEE. J was trimmed by 5 bases and V by 0 bases; bases with no gene match: 2. The CDR3 DNA sequence: TGTGCCAGCAGCGTAGGACTAGCGGGTCACAATGAGCAGTTCTTC. Translating it yields CASSVGLAGHNEQFF. The complete variable domain, with remaining parts taken from reference TRBV9 and TRBJ2-1, reads DSGVTQTPKHLITATGQRVTLRCSPRSGDLSVYWYQQSLDQGLQFLIQYYNGEERAKGNILERFSAQQFPDLHSELNLSSLELGDSALYFCASSVGLAGHNEQFFGPGTRLTVL.

This clonotype occurred a few times. The chain employs TRBV28 and TRBJ1-5; D is possibly TRBD1 (6 bases). CDR1 is MDHEN, CDR2 SYDVKM, per germline. The CDR3 has 14 residues. V was clipped by 5 bases and J by 3 bases, with 11 bases between them. The CDR3 coding sequence is TGTGCCAGCAGTATGACGGGGGCCAATCAGCCCCAGCATTTT. Amino acid sequence: CASSMTGANQPQHF.

The chain links TRBV6-2 or TRBV6-3 to TRBJ1-2; D not resolved. Trimming pared 6 bases from V and 5 bases from J, leaving 16 bases between. This CDR3 has 14 amino acids. Germline assignment: CDR1 MNHEY and CDR2 SVGEGT. In DNA, the CDR3 is TGTGCCAGCAGGGACGGACGGAGGACTTATGGCTACACCTTC. Encoded protein: CASRDGRRTYGYTF.

As regards this clonotype: This could be a read error, since a much larger clone is one nucleotide away. This chain connects TRBV7-2 to TRBJ2-1; the D gene could be TRBD1 or TRBD2 (5 bases each). Germline CDR1 SGHTA, CDR2 FQGNSA. The CDR3 length is 16 residues. Trimming shortened V by 5 bases and J by 5 bases, and 19 bases separated the two germline ends. Here the CDR3 DNA reads TGTGCCAGCAGCCCCGGCCGAAGGGGAGTCAACAATGAGCAGTTCTTC. Protein: CASSPGRRGVNNEQFF.

CDR3 in amino acids: CASSPQQGKSETQYF. CDR3 in DNA: TGTGCCAGCTCACCCCAGCAGGGGAAGTCAGAGACCCAGTACTTC. This chain links TRBV18 with TRBJ2-5, with D possibly matching TRBD1 (6 bases). Germline CDR1 reads KGHSH; CDR2 reads LQKENI. The CDR3 is 15 residues long. V was shortened by 3 bases and J by 4 bases, with 15 bases between the two germline ends.

Only one count was recorded for this clonotype. J is TRBJ1-1 and V is TRBV5-5; D gene unclear. The CDR3 loop spans 13 amino acids. Germline CDR1 reads SGHKS; CDR2 reads YYEKEE (reference sequence). V gave up 2 bases and J gave up 2 bases, with 7 bases separating them. In DNA form, the CDR3 reads TGTGCCAGCAGCTTCCTACCCAACACTGAAGCTTTCTTT. Translated, it gives CASSFLPNTEAFF.

This clonotype was seen more than once but under ten times. CDR3 DNA sequence: TGTGCCAGCAGTGCTACGCTGGGGACAGATACGCAGTATTTT. This codes for CASSATLGTDTQYF. The V call is TRBV6-4, the J call TRBJ2-3; no clear D gene. The CDR3 covers 14 residues. Trimming took 4 bases from V and 3 from J, leaving 11 bases between them. Germline loops: CDR1 MRHNA, CDR2 SNTAGT.

In this sample, this clonotype turned up once. No conserved phenylalanine or tryptophan is present at the end of the CDR3, so a read error is the likely explanation. The CDR3, as DNA: TGTGCCAGCAGGGACTGGACAGGGAATTGGGGGATCACAGATACGCAGTATTTG. Its protein product is CASRDWTGNWGITDTQYL. This chain connects TRBV11-2 to TRBJ2-3; 8 bases are shared with TRBD1. CDR1 and CDR2 from the germline V gene are SGHAT and FQNNGV. The CDR3 runs to 18 residues. V was pared by 6 bases and J by 2 bases, with 16 bases of the junction left unmatched.

CDR3 residues: CTTAGGLDTEAFF. CDR3 coding DNA: TGTACCACCGCAGGGGGCTTGGACACTGAAGCTTTCTTT. The V call is TRBV10-3, the J call TRBJ1-1; 8 bases fit TRBD1. CDR3 length: 13 amino acids. Germline assignment: CDR1 ENHRY and CDR2 SYGVKD.

This clonotype was recorded a few times. The CDR3 sequence is CASSYLPGTGRWYIQYF. The CDR3 DNA reads TGTGCCAGCAGTTATCTCCCCGGGACAGGGAGGTGGTACATTCAGTACTTC. The V gene is TRBV28, the J gene TRBJ2-4, with 9 positions matching TRBD1. Losses at the gene ends were 4 bases for V and 8 bases for J; bases not matched to a gene: 15. The CDR3 is 17 residues long. Germline V gives CDR1 MDHEN, CDR2 SYDVKM.

To note about this clonotype: The junction shows a germline mismatch at one end, possibly a read error. The V call is TRBV20-1, the J call TRBJ2-1; 14 bases match TRBD2. Per the germline V gene, CDR1 is DFQATT and CDR2 is SNEGSKA (reference sequence). The length of the CDR3 is 14 residues. CDR3 region: CSAAGTSGGRERFF. DNA for the CDR3: TGCAGTGCTGCCGGGACTAGCGGGGGCCGTGAGCGGTTCTTC.

Only a few counts were recorded for this clonotype. The J gene is TRBJ2-2, the V gene TRBV28; D call uncertain. Between the trimmed V and J ends, which lost 8 bases and 1 base, there was a span of 11 bases. CDR3 length: 14 amino acids. Per germline, CDR1 MDHEN and CDR2 SYDVKM. The CDR3 nucleotides are TGTGCCAGCCGCCCAGACCTGAACACCGGGGAGCTGTTTTTT. Its protein is CASRPDLNTGELFF. The complete variable domain, with remaining parts taken from reference TRBV28 and TRBJ2-2, reads DVKVTQSSRYLVKRTGEKVFLECVQDMDHENMFWYRQDPGLGLRLIYFSYDVKMKEKGDIPEGYSVSREKKERFSLILESASTNQTSMYLCASRPDLNTGELFFGEGSRLTVL.

This chain joins TRBV28 and TRBJ2-5, with D possibly called TRBD1 or TRBD2 (5 bases each). CDR3 length: 15 residues. The V gene lost 6 bases and the J gene lost 5 bases, with 19 bases spanning the gap. Germline loops: CDR1 MDHEN, CDR2 SYDVKM. CDR3: CASSRTLVGVETQYF. The CDR3 DNA is TGTGCCAGCAGCCGCACCCTGGTGGGGGTGGAGACCCAGTACTTC.

The CDR3 loop reads CASSLSRETGELFF. The CDR3 DNA reads as TGTGCCAGCAGCCTGTCCCGGGAAACCGGGGAGCTGTTTTTT. The V and J genes are TRBV12-3 or TRBV12-4 and TRBJ2-2; weak D call: TRBD2 (5 bases). V gave up 6 bases and J gave up 5 bases, with 13 bases separating them. The CDR3 spans 14 residues.

Details on this clonotype: One end of the junction is discordant with germline, which a read error may explain. The CDR3 protein is CAGSPTSGGNNEQFF. The CDR3 coding sequence is TGTGCCGGCAGCCCGACTAGCGGGGGAAACAATGAGCAGTTCTTC. The V call is TRBV28, the J call TRBJ2-1, with 12 bases lining up with TRBD2. CDR3 size: 15 residues. CDR1 is MDHEN, CDR2 SYDVKM, per germline.

The CDR3 sequence: CASSPMEGSTEAFF. CDR3 nucleotides: TGCGCCAGCAGCCCAATGGAGGGGAGCACTGAAGCTTTCTTT. The J gene is TRBJ1-1, the V gene TRBV5-1; tentatively, D is TRBD1 (5 bases). V was pared by 4 bases and J by 4 bases, with 14 bases between. Germline-derived CDR1 and CDR2 are SGHRS and YFSETQ. There are 14 residues in the CDR3.

Regarding this clonotype: This may arise from a read error, as a much more abundant clone is one base away. The chain joins TRBV5-1 to TRBJ2-1, with 7 bases fitting TRBD2. The CDR3 has 14 residues. From germline, CDR1 is SGHRS and CDR2 YFSETQ. V lost 5 bases and J lost 6; bases outside the gene matches: 8. CDR3 protein: CASSDPSGTNEQFF. CDR3 bases: TGCGCCAGCAGTGATCCTAGCGGAACCAATGAGCAGTTCTTC.

In DNA form, the CDR3 reads TGTGCCAGCAGTTACGCCTGGGGCAGGGGGCCCTACGAGCAGTACTTC. It encodes CASSYAWGRGPYEQYF. The chain is built from TRBV6-5 and TRBJ2-5; TRBD1 aligns across 8 bases. The J call may be faulty, since TRBJ2-7 better matches the DNA end. The germline CDR1 and CDR2 sequences are MNHEY and SVGAGI. CDR3 length equals 16 residues.

This chain uses TRBV4-1 with TRBJ2-7; 9 bases map to TRBD2. CDR3 length: 16 residues. Per germline, CDR1 MGHRA and CDR2 YSYEKL. J was trimmed by 3 bases and V by 0 bases; bases with no gene match: 6. The CDR3 sequence: CASSQEKAGGGYEQYF. The CDR3 DNA reads TGCGCCAGCAGCCAAGAAAAAGCGGGGGGCGGCTACGAGCAGTACTTC.